This TCR beta chain is from a study of blood T cell repertoires in COVID-19. The data were produced by immunoSEQ multiplex PCR, yet TCRdb's version contains in-frame clones alone and is incomplete. The data contain some 150,000 clones, approximately 82% of them singletons. The source is a woman between 45 and 65 years old in a cohort sampled during active or convalescent COVID-19. What was sequenced was peripheral blood.

The CDR3 DNA sequence: TGCAGCGTTGACCCTTTAGGGCAGGGGGGTAACTATGGCTACACCTTC. Amino acids: CSVDPLGQGGNYGYTF. The V call is TRBV29-1, the J call TRBJ1-2; 7 positions match TRBD1. The CDR3 covers 16 residues. CDR1 is SQVTM, CDR2 ANQGSEA, per germline. V gave up 3 bases and J gave up 1 base; unmatched junction bases: 11.